The next 26 T cell receptor beta chains were all read from a single sample in a study of breast tumors, draining lymph nodes, adjacent tissues. From the multiplex PCR reads, TCRdb called clonotypes with MiXCR, one entry per CDR3 protein. The sample holds 200,000 to 250,000 distinct CDR3 sequences, approximately 30% seen once. The lymph nodes were axillary draining lymph nodes from breast cancer patients. Material: axillary lymph node tissue. All receptors derive from a female donor with breast cancer. Some clones in this sample may be carry-over from other donors' samples.

J is TRBJ2-4 and V is TRBV6-4; tentatively, D is TRBD2 (5 bases). The CDR3 extends over 15 amino acids. Germline values: CDR1 MRHNA, CDR2 SNTAGT. V was pared by 5 bases and J by 0 bases, with 11 bases between. The CDR3 loop is CASSQRPVAKNIQYF. The CDR3 coding sequence is TGTGCCAGCAGTCAGCGGCCGGTAGCCAAAAACATTCAGTACTTC.

This chain uses TRBV7-3 with TRBJ2-7, with TRBD2 matching over 15 bases. The CDR3 loop spans 19 amino acids. Germline CDR1 reads SGHTA; CDR2 reads FQGTGA. After removal of 5 bases from V and 3 bases from J, the junction contained 14 bases not matched to a gene. The CDR3 DNA sequence: TGTGCCAGCAGCCAAGAGGGCAGGACTAGCGGGAGGGCCCGCTACGAGCAGTACTTC. Amino acid sequence: CASSQEGRTSGRARYEQYF.

The sample holds many counts of this clonotype. This chain links TRBV6-5 with TRBJ1-4, with D possibly TRBD1 on 5 matching bases. The CDR3 is made up of 16 amino acids. Germline CDR1 MNHEY, CDR2 SVGAGI. Trimming took 6 bases from V and 1 from J, leaving 15 bases between them. The CDR3, as DNA: TGTGCCAGCAGACAGACAGTATGGGGAACTAATGAAAAACTGTTTTTT. It codes for CASRQTVWGTNEKLFF.

This clonotype was seen at least ten times. This chain uses TRBV6-5 with TRBJ1-5; D unresolved. V lost 5 bases, J lost 4 bases, and 18 bases lay in between. The CDR3 is made up of 16 amino acids. Germline assignment: CDR1 MNHEY and CDR2 SVGAGI. This CDR3 reads CASSRSRGGGNQPQHF. For the CDR3, the DNA is TGTGCCAGCAGTCGCTCGCGGGGTGGCGGGAATCAGCCCCAGCATTTT.

This clonotype was picked up many times. The V gene is TRBV20-1, the J gene TRBJ2-7; D is possibly TRBD2 (5 bases). The CDR3 covers 15 residues. V was pared by 1 base and J by 6 bases, with 19 bases between. Per the germline V gene, CDR1 is DFQATT and CDR2 is SNEGSKA (reference sequence). Here the CDR3 DNA reads TGCAGTGCTAGAGCATTCAGCGGCACCCCATCCGAGCAGTACTTC. Its protein is CSARAFSGTPSEQYF.

This clonotype was picked up many times. The V gene is TRBV5-8, the J gene TRBJ2-7; 12 bases agree with TRBD1. CDR3 length: 20 residues. Germline CDR1 reads SGHTS; CDR2 reads YDEGEE. V gave up 6 bases and J gave up 0 bases; unmatched junction bases: 19. The CDR3: CASTRSTGDRGHLSSYEQYF. The CDR3 region has the DNA TGTGCCAGCACTCGGAGCACCGGGGACAGGGGGCACCTGAGCTCCTACGAGCAGTACTTC.

This clonotype was seen at least ten times. The rearrangement links TRBV6-6 to TRBJ2-1; possibly TRBD2 for D (5 bases). V was clipped by 6 bases and J by 1 base, with 16 bases between them. The germline CDR1 and CDR2 sequences are MNHNY and SVGAGI (reference sequence). This CDR3 is 16 amino acids long. CDR3 protein: CASSPPTRSSYNEQFF. CDR3 DNA: TGTGCCAGCAGCCCTCCTACTAGAAGTTCCTACAATGAGCAGTTCTTC.

Ten or more counts support this clonotype. One base away lies a much larger clone, so this may be a sequencing read error. The V call is TRBV20-1, the J call TRBJ2-7; TRBD1 matches 7 bases. This CDR3 region has 14 residues. The germline CDR1 and CDR2 sequences are DFQATT and SNEGSKA (reference sequence). The CDR3 sequence is CSALRGQASSEQYF. The CDR3 DNA reads as TGCAGTGCCTTAAGGGGGCAAGCCTCCTCCGAGCAGTACTTC.

This clonotype was detected many times. This sequence may be a read error, since a much larger clone differs from it by one base. V usage is TRBV20-1 and J usage is TRBJ2-5, with no clear D. CDR3 size: 14 residues. The germline CDR1 and CDR2 sequences are DFQATT and SNEGSKA (reference sequence). CDR3 coding DNA: TGCAGTGCTAGAGATGGAAGTTTTCAAGCGACCCAGTACTTC. Protein sequence: CSARDGSFQATQYF.

This clonotype was counted ten times or more. The CDR3 nucleotides read TGTGCCAGCAGGCCCGGGACAGGGTCCCGCGGGGAAAAACTGTTTTTT. Protein sequence: CASRPGTGSRGEKLFF. J is TRBJ1-4 and V is TRBV2; TRBD1 matches 9 bases. Looked up from germline, CDR1 is SNHLY and CDR2 is FYNNEI. V lost 6 bases and J lost 8; bases outside the gene matches: 13. The CDR3 spans 16 residues.

V usage is TRBV18 and J usage is TRBJ2-1; 8 bases match TRBD2. CDR1 KGHSH and CDR2 LQKENI come from the germline V gene. The trim removed 0 bases at V and 7 bases at J, leaving 8 bases unmatched. The CDR3 covers 16 residues. The CDR3 bases are TGTGCCAGCTCACCACCGACTACTAGCGGTGGGAATGAGCAGTTCTTC. It encodes CASSPPTTSGGNEQFF.

The V call is TRBV19, the J call TRBJ1-1; 8 bases agree with TRBD1. With 6 bases clipped from V and 1 base from J, the junction kept 7 bases outside the gene matches. Germline V gene sequence: CDR1 LNHDA, CDR2 SQIVND (reference sequence). The CDR3 loop spans 15 amino acids. The CDR3 loop is CASSGPDRGNTEAFF. For the CDR3, the DNA is TGTGCCAGTAGCGGCCCCGACAGGGGGAACACTGAAGCTTTCTTT.

CDR3 protein: CSARPRDRGSEQFF. Written as DNA, the CDR3 is TGCAGTGCTAGACCGCGGGACAGGGGAAGTGAGCAGTTCTTC. This chain uses TRBV20-1 with TRBJ2-1; TRBD1 agrees at 10 bases. The germline CDR1 and CDR2 sequences are DFQATT and SNEGSKA (reference sequence). After removal of 2 bases from V and 9 bases from J, the junction contained 7 bases not matched to a gene. The CDR3 sequence is 14 residues long.

This clonotype was observed at least ten times. A much larger clone lies one base from this, so it may be a read error. The chain employs TRBV29-1 and TRBJ2-3, with 9 bases lining up with TRBD2. Trimming took 1 base from V and 2 from J; bases not matched to a gene: 7. CDR3 length equals 16 residues. Germline V gene data show CDR1 as SQVTM and CDR2 as ANQGSEA. CDR3 DNA: TGCAGCGTTGAAGGGGAGGCGGGAGGGGCCACAGATACGCAGTATTTT. Its protein product is CSVEGEAGGATDTQYF.

In its sample, this clonotype was seen many times. The chain is built from TRBV7-2 and TRBJ1-2; D uncertain. CDR1 SGHTA and CDR2 FQGNSA come from the germline V gene. The ends were cut back, 0 bases at V and 3 bases at J, with 17 bases in the middle. There are 17 residues in the CDR3. This chain's CDR3 is CASSLAADEGRYYGYTF. CDR3 sequence (DNA): TGTGCCAGCAGCTTAGCCGCGGACGAAGGAAGATACTATGGCTACACCTTC.

The CDR3 sequence: CASSFAQDRDGYEQYF. For the CDR3, the DNA is TGTGCCAGCAGCTTCGCGCAAGACAGGGACGGATACGAGCAGTACTTC. The V and J genes are TRBV7-8 and TRBJ2-7; TRBD1 matches 7 bases. Germline-derived CDR1 and CDR2 are SGHVS and FQNEAQ. V lost 3 bases and J lost 4; bases outside the gene matches: 12. CDR3 size: 16 residues.

This chain uses TRBV7-8 with TRBJ1-6, with 7 positions matching TRBD1. V dropped 3 bases and J dropped 9; count of bases not matched to a gene: 11. Per the germline V gene, CDR1 is SGHVS and CDR2 is FQNEAQ. The CDR3 runs 16 residues. The DNA for the CDR3 is TGTGCCAGCAGCTTTAGGGGGCCGGGGGCGAGTTCACCCCTCCACTTT. Amino acid sequence: CASSFRGPGASSPLHF.

The CDR3 is CAWSHGQGAWELFF. CDR3 nucleotides: TGTGCCTGGAGCCACGGACAGGGGGCCTGGGAGCTGTTTTTT. The J gene is TRBJ2-2, the V gene TRBV30; 11 positions agree with TRBD1. Germline V gene sequence: CDR1 GTSNPN, CDR2 SVGIG (reference sequence). The CDR3 totals 14 residues. J lost 9 bases, V lost 3 bases, and 6 bases had no gene match.

Note on this clonotype: A read error may explain this, as a much larger clone is one base away. V is TRBV6-6 and J is TRBJ1-5, with D hard to call. Trimming removed 5 bases at V and 6 bases at J, with 5 bases between. The CDR3 is made up of 11 amino acids. Germline-derived CDR1 and CDR2 are MNHNY and SVGAGI (reference sequence). The CDR3 bases are TGTGCCAGCAGTCCCTCTCAGCCCCAGCATTTT. As protein: CASSPSQPQHF.

There are many counts of this clonotype. The J gene is TRBJ2-3, the V gene TRBV9; 10 bases match TRBD2. V shed 1 base and J 2 bases; nucleotides not matched to a gene: 16. CDR3 size: 20 residues. Germline V CDR1 and CDR2: SGDLS, YYNGEE. Here the CDR3 DNA reads TGTGCCAGCAGCGTATCCACTCAACTACTAGCGGGAACCAACACAGATACGCAGTATTTT. As protein: CASSVSTQLLAGTNTDTQYF.

This clonotype was recorded once. This CDR3 fails to terminate in the conserved phenylalanine or tryptophan, so it likely reflects a read error. The chain couples TRBV7-9 to TRBJ1-2, with 9 bases matching TRBD1. The CDR3 contains 14 residues. With 5 bases clipped from V and 8 bases from J, the junction kept 9 bases outside the gene matches. Germline loops: CDR1 SEHNR, CDR2 FQNEAQ (reference sequence). The CDR3 reads CASSGTGTTGGYTL. CDR3 in DNA: TGTGCCAGCAGCGGGACAGGGACAACGGGAGGCTACACCCTC.

This clonotype turned up a few times. A single base separates this from a much larger clone, so it may be a read error. The chain joins TRBV12-3 or TRBV12-4 to TRBJ1-5; TRBD1 might be the D (5 bases). The V end lost 3 bases, the J end lost 6 bases, and 9 bases lay between the germline ends. CDR3 length: 13 residues. The CDR3 sequence: CASSFTGGQPQHF. The DNA of the CDR3 is TGTGCCAGCAGTTTCACAGGAGGTCAGCCCCAGCATTTT.

In its sample, this clonotype was seen many times. The chain recombines TRBV20-1 with TRBJ2-2; the match to TRBD2 covers 11 bases. The length of the CDR3 is 18 residues. V was pared by 6 bases and J by 5 bases, with 17 bases of the junction left unmatched. Per the germline V gene, CDR1 is DFQATT and CDR2 is SNEGSKA (reference sequence). In DNA form, the CDR3 reads TGCAGTGCCCCCCTTCGCCAATCGGGACTAGCGGCGACCGGGGAGCTGTTTTTT. It specifies CSAPLRQSGLAATGELFF.

The chain links TRBV6-2 or TRBV6-3 to TRBJ2-7; D gene uncertain. The CDR3 contains 11 residues. The germline V and J ends were trimmed by 2 bases and 5 bases, with 4 bases remaining between them. Germline V gene sequence: CDR1 MNHEY, CDR2 SVGEGT. The CDR3, as DNA: TGTGCCAGCAGTTACGGGCACGAGCAGTACTTC. It specifies CASSYGHEQYF.

At least ten counts were recorded for this clonotype. The chain joins TRBV6-6 to TRBJ1-2; D remains ambiguous. This CDR3 region has 13 residues. Trimming took off 2 bases at V and 6 bases at J, with 10 bases between the two ends. Germline assignment: CDR1 MNHNY and CDR2 SVGAGI (reference sequence). The CDR3 nucleotides are TGTGCCAGCAGTTACGATGGTGTCCATGGCTACACCTTC. Translated, it gives CASSYDGVHGYTF.

This chain connects TRBV9 to TRBJ1-1, with 10 bases aligning to TRBD1. Germline V gene data show CDR1 as SGDLS and CDR2 as YYNGEE. There are 17 residues in the CDR3. Trimming removed 1 base from V and 0 bases from J; junction bases left unmatched: 6. CDR3 region: CASSVLPGQGMNTEAFF. CDR3 nucleotide sequence: TGTGCCAGCAGCGTACTTCCGGGACAGGGGATGAACACTGAAGCTTTCTTT. The entire variable domain, with the rest obtained from reference TRBV9 and TRBJ1-1, is as follows: DSGVTQTPKHLITATGQRVTLRCSPRSGDLSVYWYQQSLDQGLQFLIQYYNGEERAKGNILERFSAQQFPDLHSELNLSSLELGDSALYFCASSVLPGQGMNTEAFFGQGTRLTVV.